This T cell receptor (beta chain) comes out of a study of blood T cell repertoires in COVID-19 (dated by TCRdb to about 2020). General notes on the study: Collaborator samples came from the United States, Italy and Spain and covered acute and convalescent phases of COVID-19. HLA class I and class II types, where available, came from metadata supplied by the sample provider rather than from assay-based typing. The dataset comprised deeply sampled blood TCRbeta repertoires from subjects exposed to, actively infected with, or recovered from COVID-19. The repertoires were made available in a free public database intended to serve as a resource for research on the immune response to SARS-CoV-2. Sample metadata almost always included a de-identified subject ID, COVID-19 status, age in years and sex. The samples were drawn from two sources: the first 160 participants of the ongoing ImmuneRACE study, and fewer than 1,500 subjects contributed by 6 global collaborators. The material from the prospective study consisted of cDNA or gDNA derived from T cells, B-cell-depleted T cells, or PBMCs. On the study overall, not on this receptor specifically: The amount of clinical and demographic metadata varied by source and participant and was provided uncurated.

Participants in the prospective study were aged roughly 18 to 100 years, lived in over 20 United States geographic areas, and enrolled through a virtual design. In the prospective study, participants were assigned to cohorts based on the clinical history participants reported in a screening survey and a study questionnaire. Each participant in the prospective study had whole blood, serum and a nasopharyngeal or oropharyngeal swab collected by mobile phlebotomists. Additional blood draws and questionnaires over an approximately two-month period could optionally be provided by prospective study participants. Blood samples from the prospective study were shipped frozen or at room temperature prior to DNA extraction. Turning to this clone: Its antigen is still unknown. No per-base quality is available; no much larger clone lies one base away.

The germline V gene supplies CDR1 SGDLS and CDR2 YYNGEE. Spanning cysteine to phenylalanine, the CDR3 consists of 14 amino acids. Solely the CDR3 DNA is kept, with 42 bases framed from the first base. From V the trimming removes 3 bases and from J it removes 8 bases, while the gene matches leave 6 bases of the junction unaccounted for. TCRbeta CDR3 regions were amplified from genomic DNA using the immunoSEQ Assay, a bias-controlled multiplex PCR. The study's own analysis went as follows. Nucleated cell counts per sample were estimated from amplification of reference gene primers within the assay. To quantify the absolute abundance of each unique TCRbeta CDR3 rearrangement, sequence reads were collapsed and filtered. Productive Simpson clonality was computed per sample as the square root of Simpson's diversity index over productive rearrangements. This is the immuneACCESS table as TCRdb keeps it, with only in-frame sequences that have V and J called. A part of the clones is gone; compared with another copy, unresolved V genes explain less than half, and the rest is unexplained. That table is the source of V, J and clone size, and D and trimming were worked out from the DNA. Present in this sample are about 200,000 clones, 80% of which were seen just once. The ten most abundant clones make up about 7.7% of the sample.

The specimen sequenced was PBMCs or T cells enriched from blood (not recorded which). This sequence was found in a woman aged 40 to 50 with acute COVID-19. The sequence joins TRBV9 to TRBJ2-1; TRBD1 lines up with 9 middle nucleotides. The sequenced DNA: TGTGCCAGCAGCGCCCGGGACAGGGTCCATGAGCAGTTCTTC. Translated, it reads CASSARDRVHEQFF.